Each of the 20 T cell receptor beta chains below was sequenced from the same sample in a study of shared T cell receptors in the human thymus. Profiling relied on immunoSEQ multiplex PCR, and the TCRdb table lists in-frame clones only, not all of them. The table lists roughly 500,000 clones, around 78% of them singletons, with 0.01% to 0.015% in the top ten. The data were also submitted as part of a second study, on human thymus T cells.

The sequencing sample was made of thymocytes. Receptors were obtained from a boy under two years old with a congenital heart defect.

The gene calls are TRBV6-1 and TRBJ1-1; 7 nucleotides align to TRBD1. Germline trimming cut 9 bases from V and 1 base from J; bases unmatched to any gene: 11. Germline V gives CDR1 MNHNS, CDR2 SASEGT. The CDR3 contains 15 residues. The CDR3 loop is CASHLLGGWNTEAFF. The CDR3 coding sequence is TGTGCCAGTCACCTATTAGGGGGCTGGAACACTGAAGCTTTCTTT.

The chain is built from TRBV27 and TRBJ2-1; 14 positions match TRBD2. The V gene end was trimmed by 2 bases and the J gene end by 9 bases; junction bases not matched to a gene: 12. CDR3 length: 18 residues. The germline gives CDR1 MNHEY, CDR2 SMNVEV (reference sequence). Here the CDR3 DNA reads TGTGCCAGCAGTTTACGCCGACTAGCGGGAGGGCCGGATGGTGAGCAGTTCTTC. Amino acids: CASSLRRLAGGPDGEQFF.

The chain has TRBV28 and TRBJ2-1; 9 bases align to TRBD2. Germline CDR1 MDHEN, CDR2 SYDVKM. CDR3 length: 16 residues. V lost 4 bases, J lost 8 bases, and 12 bases stayed unmatched. CDR3 sequence: CASSYTSGLRNDEQFF. The DNA of the CDR3 is TGTGCCAGCAGTTATACTAGCGGGCTGCGTAACGATGAGCAGTTCTTC.

V usage is TRBV11-2 and J usage is TRBJ2-5; the D gene is possibly TRBD1 (6 bases). Germline CDR1 reads SGHAT; CDR2 reads FQNNGV. Deletions cut 0 bases from V and 5 bases from J, with 16 bases between. The CDR3 loop spans 16 amino acids. CDR3 nucleotides: TGTGCCAGCAGCTTAGACAGTCCAGGGGTCCGGGAGACCCAGTACTTC. Its translation: CASSLDSPGVRETQYF.

J is TRBJ2-1 and V is TRBV4-1, with 10 bases fitting TRBD2. The CDR3 runs to 18 residues. The trim removed 0 bases at V and 9 bases at J, leaving 14 bases unmatched. CDR1 and CDR2 (germline): MGHRA, YSYEKL. The CDR3 loop reads CASSQETPGLAEKGEQFF. Written as DNA, the CDR3 is TGCGCCAGCAGCCAAGAAACTCCTGGACTAGCGGAAAAGGGTGAGCAGTTCTTC.

The genes are TRBV4-1 and TRBJ1-3; D is uncertain. Germline CDR1 MGHRA, CDR2 YSYEKL. V lost 5 bases and J 0 bases, leaving 14 bases between the germline ends. CDR3 length: 16 amino acids. CDR3 in DNA: TGCGCCAGCAGCTCATCCTGGGCCTCCTCTGGAAACACCATATATTTT. It specifies CASSSSWASSGNTIYF.

The chain recombines TRBV27 with TRBJ2-7, with D perhaps TRBD2 (6 bases). The CDR3 consists of 16 residues. V lost 6 bases to trimming and J lost 0 bases, with 18 bases between them. The germline V gene has CDR1 MNHEY and CDR2 SMNVEV (reference sequence). Here the CDR3 reads CASSPVRLVLSYEQYF. CDR3 coding DNA: TGTGCCAGCAGCCCCGTCCGACTAGTCCTCTCCTACGAGCAGTACTTC.

The chain employs TRBV5-6 and TRBJ2-5, with 8 positions matching TRBD1. After removal of 5 bases from V and 2 bases from J, the junction contained 8 bases not matched to a gene. The CDR3 has 15 residues. CDR1 is SGHDT, CDR2 YYEEEE, per germline. DNA of the CDR3: TGTGCCAGCAGTTCCCGGGACAGGACTCAAGAGACCCAGTACTTC. Protein sequence: CASSSRDRTQETQYF.

The chain recombines TRBV15 with TRBJ2-1; D may be TRBD1 (6 bases). The CDR3 runs 17 residues. Trimming stripped 9 bases from V and 0 bases from J, with 21 bases between. Germline CDR1 is LNHNV and CDR2 is YYDKDF (reference sequence). CDR3: CATSMNEGESSYNEQFF. The CDR3 DNA sequence: TGTGCCACTTCTATGAACGAGGGGGAAAGCTCCTACAATGAGCAGTTCTTC.

The rearrangement uses TRBV4-2 and TRBJ2-2; 8 bases map to TRBD1. V trimming: 1 base; J trimming: 4 bases; junction bases outside the gene matches: 14. Germline V gene lookup returns CDR1 LGHNA and CDR2 YNFKEQ. This CDR3 has 19 amino acids. The CDR3 DNA is TGTGCCAGCAGCCAAGGGGGGGCGGGCAGGGGGCTAGTCACCGGGGAGCTGTTTTTT. Protein product: CASSQGGAGRGLVTGELFF.

The CDR3 sequence: CASSKGLAGRYEQYF. CDR3 coding DNA: TGCGCCAGCAGCAAGGGACTAGCGGGAAGATACGAGCAGTACTTC. The J gene is TRBJ2-7, the V gene TRBV5-1, with 13 bases identical to TRBD2. Trimming took 4 bases from V and 4 from J; bases not matched to a gene: 5. CDR3 length: 15 amino acids. Germline V CDR1 and CDR2: SGHRS, YFSETQ.

This CDR3 is CASSPRDSVYEQYF. CDR3 nucleotides: TGTGCCAGCAGCCCCCGGGACTCCGTTTACGAGCAGTACTTC. The chain employs TRBV7-2 and TRBJ2-7, with TRBD2 as a possible D gene (6 bases). From germline, CDR1 is SGHTA and CDR2 FQGNSA. V was pared by 5 bases and J by 4 bases, with 15 bases between. This CDR3 has 14 residues.

The chain employs TRBV25-1 and TRBJ2-5; 9 nucleotides line up with TRBD1. Germline assignment: CDR1 MGHDK and CDR2 SYGVNS. The CDR3 runs 18 residues. The J segment lost 0 bases and the V segment lost 5 bases, leaving 13 bases of the junction unmatched. As DNA, the CDR3 is TGTGCCAGCAGTCAAGGACAGGGGCCGGGGAACGACCAAGAGACCCAGTACTTC. This sequence encodes CASSQGQGPGNDQETQYF. The entire variable domain, with the rest obtained from reference TRBV25-1 and TRBJ2-5, is as follows: EADIYQTPRYLVIGTGKKITLECSQTMGHDKMYWYQQDPGMELHLIHYSYGVNSTEKGDLSSESTVSRIRTEHFPLTLESARPSHTSQYLCASSQGQGPGNDQETQYFGPGTRLLVL.

This clone was counted a single time. The chain uses TRBV19 and TRBJ2-1; the match to TRBD2 covers 12 bases. Germline V gene sequence: CDR1 LNHDA, CDR2 SQIVND (reference sequence). CDR3 size: 18 residues. J lost 4 bases, V lost 4 bases, and 11 bases had no gene match. The CDR3 DNA sequence: TGTGCCAGTAGTACCCCCGGACTAGCGGGATTGCCTTACAATGAGCAGTTCTTC. As protein: CASSTPGLAGLPYNEQFF. Full variable domain (missing parts from reference TRBV19 and TRBJ2-1): DGGITQSPKYLFRKEGQNVTLSCEQNLNHDAMYWYRQDPGQGLRLIYYSQIVNDFQKGDIAEGYSVSREKKESFPLTVTSAQKNPTAFYLCASSTPGLAGLPYNEQFFGPGTRLTVL.

The chain has TRBV2 and TRBJ2-5; TRBD1 agrees at 10 bases. V gave up 4 bases and J gave up 5 bases; unmatched junction bases: 4. This CDR3 contains 14 residues. Germline values: CDR1 SNHLY, CDR2 FYNNEI. The CDR3 coding sequence is TGTGCCAGCAGTGGGGACAGGGGTGGGGAGACCCAGTACTTC. Its protein product is CASSGDRGGETQYF.

The chain employs TRBV28 and TRBJ2-7; D remains unclear. The CDR3 totals 15 residues. The V gene's germline CDR1 is MDHEN and CDR2 SYDVKM. The V gene lost 6 bases and the J gene lost 1 base, with 16 bases spanning the gap. Here the CDR3 DNA reads TGTGCCAGCAGCCTAAGGTGGCGGCGGTCCTACGAGCAGTACTTC. As protein: CASSLRWRRSYEQYF.

This chain joins TRBV5-1 and TRBJ2-6, with 8 bases matching TRBD2. Germline V lookup: CDR1 SGHRS, CDR2 YFSETQ. J lost 3 bases, V lost 1 base, and 6 bases had no gene match. The CDR3 is made up of 17 amino acids. The CDR3 sequence: CASSLFRTSRGANVLTF. DNA of the CDR3: TGCGCCAGCAGCTTGTTCCGGACTAGCCGTGGGGCCAACGTCCTGACTTTC.

The genes are TRBV7-2 and TRBJ1-5; 7 nucleotides line up with TRBD1. J gave up 1 base and V 1 base, and 10 bases lay outside the gene matches. Germline CDR1 reads SGHTA; CDR2 reads FQGNSA. The CDR3 is 18 amino acids. CDR3 sequence: CASSLDSGTVGSNQPQHF. In DNA, the CDR3 is TGTGCCAGCAGCTTAGACTCTGGGACAGTAGGAAGCAATCAGCCCCAGCATTTT.

The chain couples TRBV28 to TRBJ2-1; D might be TRBD1 (6 bases). CDR1 MDHEN and CDR2 SYDVKM come from the germline V gene. Trimming pared 7 bases from V and 4 bases from J, leaving 8 bases between. The CDR3 loop spans 12 amino acids. CDR3 loop: CASTQGYNEQFF. The CDR3 DNA is TGTGCCAGCACCCAGGGGTACAATGAGCAGTTCTTC.

This clone has just a few counts. CDR3: CASSFPSGRVDTQYF. The CDR3 nucleotides are TGTGCCAGCAGCTTCCCTAGCGGGAGAGTAGATACGCAGTATTTT. The chain links TRBV5-4 to TRBJ2-3; 10 nucleotides align to TRBD2. The germline gives CDR1 SGHNT, CDR2 YYREEE (reference sequence). Trimming removed 2 bases from V and 5 bases from J; junction bases left unmatched: 5. The CDR3 spans 15 residues.